Sequencing of this T cell receptor (beta chain) was carried out in a study of OX40 agonist ivuxolimab in advanced cancers. Exclusion of a patient followed from autoimmune disease history or systemic immunosuppression. The CDR3 has 13 residues. Germline V gene data show CDR1 as MNHNY and CDR2 as SVGAGI (reference sequence). Trimming removed 3 bases from V and 4 bases from J, with 7 bases in between. Some clones are missing from TCRdb's copy, which holds only in-frame ones; the method was immunoSEQ multiplex PCR. The sample lists 70,000 to 100,000 clones, over 75% seen once, with about 2% in the top ten.

The V and J genes are TRBV6-6 and TRBJ1-5; no clear D. The sample consisted of CD4+ or CD8+ T cells sorted from blood, taken in a trial of the OX40 agonist ivuxolimab. The origin of this receptor is an adult with an advanced solid tumor such as melanoma, head and neck, liver or kidney cancer. The CDR3 DNA reads TGTGCCAGCAGTTATCCGGGAAATCAGCCCCAGCATTTT. As protein: CASSYPGNQPQHF.